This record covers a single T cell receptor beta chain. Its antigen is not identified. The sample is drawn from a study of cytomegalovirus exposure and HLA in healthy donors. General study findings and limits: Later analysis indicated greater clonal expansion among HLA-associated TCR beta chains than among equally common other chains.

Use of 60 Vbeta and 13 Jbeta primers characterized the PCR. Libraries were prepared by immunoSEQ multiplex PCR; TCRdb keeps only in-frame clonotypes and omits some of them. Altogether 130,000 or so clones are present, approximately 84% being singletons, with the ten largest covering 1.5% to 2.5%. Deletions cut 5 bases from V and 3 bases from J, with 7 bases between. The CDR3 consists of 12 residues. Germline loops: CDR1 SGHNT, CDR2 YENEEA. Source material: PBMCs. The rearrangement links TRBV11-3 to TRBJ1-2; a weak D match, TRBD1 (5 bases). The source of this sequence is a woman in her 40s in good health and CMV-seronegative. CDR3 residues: CASSRGDYGYTF. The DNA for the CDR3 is TGTGCCAGCAGCCGGGGGGACTATGGCTACACCTTC.